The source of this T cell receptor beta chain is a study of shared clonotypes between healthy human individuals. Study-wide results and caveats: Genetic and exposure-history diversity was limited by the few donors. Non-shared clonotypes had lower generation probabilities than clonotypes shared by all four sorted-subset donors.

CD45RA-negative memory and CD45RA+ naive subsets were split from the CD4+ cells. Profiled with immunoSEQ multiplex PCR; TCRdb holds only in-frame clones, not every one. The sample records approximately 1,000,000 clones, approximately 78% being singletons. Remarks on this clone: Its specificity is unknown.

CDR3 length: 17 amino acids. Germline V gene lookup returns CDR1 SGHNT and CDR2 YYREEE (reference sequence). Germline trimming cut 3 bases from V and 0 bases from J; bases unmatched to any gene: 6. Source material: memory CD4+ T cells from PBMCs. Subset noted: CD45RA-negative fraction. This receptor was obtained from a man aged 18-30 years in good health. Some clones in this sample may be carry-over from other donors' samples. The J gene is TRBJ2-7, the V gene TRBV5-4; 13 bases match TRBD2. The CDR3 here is CASSSGLAGVNSYEQYF. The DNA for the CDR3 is TGTGCCAGCAGCTCAGGACTAGCGGGAGTCAACTCCTACGAGCAGTACTTC.